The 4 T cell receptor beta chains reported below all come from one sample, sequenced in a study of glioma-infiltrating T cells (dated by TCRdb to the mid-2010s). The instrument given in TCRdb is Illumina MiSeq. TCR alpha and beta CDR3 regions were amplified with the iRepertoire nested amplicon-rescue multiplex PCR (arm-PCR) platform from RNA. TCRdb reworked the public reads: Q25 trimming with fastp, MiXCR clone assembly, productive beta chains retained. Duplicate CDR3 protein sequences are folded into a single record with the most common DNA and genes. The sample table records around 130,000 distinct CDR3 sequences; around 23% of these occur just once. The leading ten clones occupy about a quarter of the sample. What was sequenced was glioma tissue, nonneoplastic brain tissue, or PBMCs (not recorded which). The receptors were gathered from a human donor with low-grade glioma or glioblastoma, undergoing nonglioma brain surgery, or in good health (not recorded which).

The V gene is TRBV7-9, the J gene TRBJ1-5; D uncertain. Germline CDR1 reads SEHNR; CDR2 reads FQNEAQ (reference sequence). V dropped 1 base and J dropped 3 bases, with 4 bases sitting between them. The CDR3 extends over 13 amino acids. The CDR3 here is CASSLGTNQPQHF. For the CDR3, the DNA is TGTGCCAGCAGCTTAGGGACCAATCAGCCCCAGCATTTT. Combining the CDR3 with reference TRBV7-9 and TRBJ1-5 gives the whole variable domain DTGVSQNPRHKITKRGQNVTFRCDPISEHNRLYWYRQTLGQGPEFLTYFQNEAQLEKSRLLSDRFSAERPKGSFSTLEIQRTEQGDSAMYLCASSLGTNQPQHFGDGTRLSIL.

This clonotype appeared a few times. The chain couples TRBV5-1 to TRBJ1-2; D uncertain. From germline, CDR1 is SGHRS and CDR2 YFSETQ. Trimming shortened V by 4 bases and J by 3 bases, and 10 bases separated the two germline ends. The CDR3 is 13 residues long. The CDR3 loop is CASSIDGYYGYTF. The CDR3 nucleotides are TGCGCCAGCAGCATCGACGGATACTATGGCTACACCTTC.

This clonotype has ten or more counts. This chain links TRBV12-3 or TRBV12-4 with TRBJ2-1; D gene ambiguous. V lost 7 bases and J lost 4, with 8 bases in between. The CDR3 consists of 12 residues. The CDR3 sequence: CASTGRYNEQFF. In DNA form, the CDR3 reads TGTGCCAGCACCGGACGGTACAATGAGCAGTTCTTC.

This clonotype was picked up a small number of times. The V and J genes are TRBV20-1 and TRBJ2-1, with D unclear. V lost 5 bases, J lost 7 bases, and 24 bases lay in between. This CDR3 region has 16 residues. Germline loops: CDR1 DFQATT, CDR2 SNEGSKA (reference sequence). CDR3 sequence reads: CSADNMVWASGNEQFF. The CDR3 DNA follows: TGCAGTGCTGACAACATGGTTTGGGCAAGTGGAAATGAGCAGTTCTTC.